The following is a TCR beta chain sequence with its context. Its cognate antigen is unknown. These data are taken from a study of T cell responses to AZD1222 COVID-19 vaccine. General study results and limits: When two AZD1222 doses had been given, Spike-specific TCR breadth and depth rose. Reportedly, close to half of spike-specific TCRs are directed against unmutated variant regions. In a largely white British group with more females than males, clonal diversity was possibly underestimated.

Repertoires were generated with immunoSEQ multiplex PCR, while TCRdb's copy carries only in-frame clones and drops some. The table records around 87,000 clones, approximately 91% of them present only once. Germline V gene data show CDR1 as SGHKS and CDR2 as YYEKEE (reference sequence). The CDR3 length is 15 residues. V lost 0 bases and J 6 bases, leaving 12 bases between the germline ends. This sample comprised peripheral blood, obtained on day 0 of AZD1222 vaccination. This chain joins TRBV5-5 and TRBJ2-2; D possibly corresponds to TRBD1 (6 bases). This TCR was recovered from an adult in good health. The CDR3 here is CASSLGNRVPGELFF. The CDR3 DNA reads TGTGCCAGCAGCTTGGGGAACAGGGTGCCCGGGGAGCTGTTTTTT.